Shown below are 29 T cell receptor beta chains from a single sample sequenced in a study of response to subunit inactivated influenza vaccine. From the RT-PCR reads, TCRdb called clonotypes with MiXCR, one entry per CDR3 protein. The table lists some 500,000 distinct CDR3 sequences, approximately 15% of them singletons. Here the sequenced sample was CD4+ T cells sorted from PBMCs, taken about 24 months after vaccination. The receptors here all came from a man in his fifties or sixties who received an inactivated influenza vaccine.

This clonotype was detected only a few times. The chain uses TRBV20-1 and TRBJ2-3; D remains unclear. The CDR3 sequence is 11 residues long. The V end lost 3 bases, the J end lost 2 bases, and 3 bases lay between the germline ends. In germline, CDR1 is DFQATT, CDR2 SNEGSKA (reference sequence). CDR3 amino acids: CSASPTDTQYF. In DNA form, the CDR3 reads TGCAGTGCTAGCCCCACAGATACGCAGTATTTT.

This clonotype was seen a few times. The genes are TRBV4-2 and TRBJ1-3; D may be TRBD1 (5 bases). The CDR3 spans 15 residues. The V end was cut by 1 base, the J end by 2 bases, with 9 bases between. Germline CDR1 LGHNA, CDR2 YNFKEQ. The CDR3 DNA sequence: TGTGCCAGCAGCCAAGTAGGGGTTGCTGGAAACACCATATATTTT. This gives the protein CASSQVGVAGNTIYF.

The rearrangement uses TRBV7-9 and TRBJ1-5, with 8 positions matching TRBD1. This CDR3 spans 16 amino acids. In germline, CDR1 is SEHNR, CDR2 FQNEAQ (reference sequence). The V segment lost 1 base and the J segment 4 bases; nucleotides outside the gene matches: 6. The CDR3 here is CASSLGGRGQNQPQHF. The CDR3 region has the DNA TGTGCCAGCAGCTTAGGAGGCAGGGGGCAGAATCAGCCCCAGCATTTT.

V is TRBV6-2 or TRBV6-3 and J is TRBJ2-3; D might be TRBD1 or TRBD2, each matching 5 bases. V was shortened by 10 bases and J by 5 bases, with 13 bases between the two germline ends. This CDR3 region has 12 residues. The V gene's germline CDR1 is MNHEY and CDR2 SVGEGT. The CDR3 loop is CATRDLRDTQYF. The DNA of the CDR3 is TGTGCCACCCGGGACCTGCGAGATACGCAGTATTTT.

The count of this clonotype is one. V is TRBV11-2 and J is TRBJ1-1, with D perhaps TRBD1 (5 bases). CDR3 length: 13 residues. Trimming took off 8 bases at V and 1 base at J, with 11 bases between the two ends. The germline gives CDR1 SGHAT, CDR2 FQNNGV. The CDR3 reads CASGWGENTEAFF. The CDR3 DNA is TGTGCCAGCGGTTGGGGGGAGAACACTGAAGCTTTCTTT.

The chain uses TRBV7-6 and TRBJ2-6; D ambiguous. Trimming pared 1 base from V and 3 bases from J, leaving 13 bases between. This CDR3 is 17 amino acids long. Germline-derived CDR1 and CDR2 are SGHVS and FNYEAQ. This CDR3 is CASSLGGWRGGANVLTF. The CDR3 coding sequence is TGTGCCAGCAGCTTAGGAGGATGGCGTGGTGGGGCCAACGTCCTGACTTTC.

The J gene is TRBJ2-3, the V gene TRBV11-2; 7 positions agree with TRBD1. The V gene's germline CDR1 is SGHAT and CDR2 FQNNGV. This CDR3 is 16 amino acids long. V trimming: 2 bases; J trimming: 1 base; junction bases outside the gene matches: 6. CDR3 bases: TGTGCCAGCAGCTTAATAGGGGGCCTTGGCACAGATACGCAGTATTTT. Translated: CASSLIGGLGTDTQYF.

The chain joins TRBV10-3 to TRBJ2-7; tentative D call: TRBD1 (6 bases). Trimming took off 7 bases at V and 5 bases at J, with 18 bases between the two ends. This CDR3 comprises 14 residues. Germline V gene data show CDR1 as ENHRY and CDR2 as SYGVKD. The chain's CDR3 is CAITSRQGINEQYF. The CDR3 bases are TGTGCCATCACCAGCCGGCAGGGGATCAACGAGCAGTACTTC.

CDR3 loop: CASSLRQGFRETQYF. DNA of the CDR3: TGTGCCAGCAGCTTGAGACAGGGTTTCAGGGAGACCCAGTACTTC. The gene calls are TRBV7-6 and TRBJ2-5; the match to TRBD1 covers 7 bases. The CDR3 has 15 residues. Germline loops: CDR1 SGHVS, CDR2 FNYEAQ. Germline trimming cut 3 bases from V and 5 bases from J; bases unmatched to any gene: 9.

V is TRBV3-1 and J is TRBJ2-3; no firm D call. Germline V gene data show CDR1 as LGHDT and CDR2 as YNNKEL (reference sequence). The CDR3 has 12 residues. V was cut by 1 base and J by 9 bases, with 8 bases left in between. CDR3 region: CASSQVGRTQYF. As DNA, the CDR3 is TGTGCCAGCAGCCAAGTAGGGCGGACGCAGTATTTT.

The chain combines TRBV20-1 with TRBJ2-5, with D uncertain. The CDR3 is made up of 13 amino acids. Germline values: CDR1 DFQATT, CDR2 SNEGSKA (reference sequence). Trimming removed 0 bases at V and 4 bases at J, with 9 bases between. The chain's CDR3 is CSARESGRETQYF. The CDR3 DNA is TGCAGTGCTAGAGAGTCAGGCCGAGAGACCCAGTACTTC.

In this sample, this clonotype turned up many times. The chain has TRBV29-1 and TRBJ1-2, with D unresolved. Trimming took off 5 bases at V and 0 bases at J, with 10 bases between the two ends. The CDR3 spans 13 residues. Germline V gene sequence: CDR1 SQVTM, CDR2 ANQGSEA. The DNA for the CDR3 is TGCAGCGTTTTTTCGCCTACTAACTATGGCTACACCTTC. This encodes CSVFSPTNYGYTF.

This clonotype was observed at least ten times. CDR3 in amino acids: CASSLSGVGKNIQYF. In nucleotides, the CDR3 is TGTGCCAGCAGTTTATCAGGGGTGGGCAAAAACATTCAGTACTTC. The rearrangement joins TRBV27 to TRBJ2-4, with D possibly TRBD1 on 5 matching bases. In germline, CDR1 is MNHEY, CDR2 SMNVEV (reference sequence). Trimming shortened V by 0 bases and J by 3 bases, and 9 bases separated the two germline ends. This CDR3 has 15 residues.

There are a few counts of this clonotype. The J gene is TRBJ1-1, the V gene TRBV7-2, with a tentative D call TRBD1 (6 bases). V was pared by 3 bases and J by 5 bases, with 13 bases between. Germline CDR1 and CDR2: SGHTA and FQGNSA. The CDR3 sequence is 14 residues long. In DNA form, the CDR3 reads TGTGCCAGCAGCTTCGCCAGGGGTGTGACTGAAGCTTTCTTT. It is translated as CASSFARGVTEAFF.

The chain joins TRBV29-1 to TRBJ1-4; D call uncertain. Trimming shortened V by 6 bases and J by 1 base, and 6 bases separated the two germline ends. There are 12 residues in the CDR3. Per the germline V gene, CDR1 is SQVTM and CDR2 is ANQGSEA. DNA of the CDR3: TGCAGCGTCGAGGTAACTAATGAAAAACTGTTTTTT. Translated: CSVEVTNEKLFF. Full variable domain (remainder filled in from reference TRBV29-1 and TRBJ1-4): SAVISQKPSRDICQRGTSLTIQCQVDSQVTMMFWYRQQPGQSLTLIATANQGSEATYESGFVIDKFPISRPNLTFSTLTVSNMSPEDSSIYLCSVEVTNEKLFFGSGTQLSVL.

This chain joins TRBV20-1 and TRBJ2-1, with D perhaps matching TRBD2 (5 bases). This CDR3 contains 12 residues. Per the germline V gene, CDR1 is DFQATT and CDR2 is SNEGSKA (reference sequence). V was trimmed by 5 bases and J by 8 bases, leaving 13 bases between them. CDR3 sequence: CSASASWDEQFF. The CDR3 DNA reads as TGCAGTGCTTCGGCTAGCTGGGATGAGCAGTTCTTC.

The rearrangement joins TRBV27 to TRBJ2-7; D is perhaps TRBD2 (6 bases). Trimming pared 5 bases from V and 4 bases from J, leaving 18 bases between. Per germline, CDR1 MNHEY and CDR2 SMNVEV (reference sequence). The CDR3 loop spans 15 amino acids. CDR3 amino acids: CASSPSNGRDYEQYF. As DNA, the CDR3 is TGTGCCAGCAGTCCCTCCAACGGGAGAGATTACGAGCAGTACTTC.

This clonotype was seen ten or more times. This chain connects TRBV7-2 to TRBJ1-1; no clear D. CDR3 length: 12 amino acids. Germline CDR1 SGHTA, CDR2 FQGNSA. With 2 bases removed from V and 10 bases from J, the gap between germline ends came to 11 bases. Written as DNA, the CDR3 is TGTGCCAGCAGCTTAAACGTAGAAGGAGCTTTCTTT. This translates into CASSLNVEGAFF.

The table lists this clonotype with a few counts. V is TRBV28 and J is TRBJ2-3, with 11 nucleotides matching TRBD2. There are 16 residues in the CDR3. The V and J ends lost 0 bases and 6 bases, in that order; junction bases with no gene match: 5. CDR1 is MDHEN, CDR2 SYDVKM, per germline. The CDR3 reads CASSLWSASGRDTQYF. DNA for the CDR3: TGTGCCAGCAGTTTATGGTCGGCTAGCGGGAGGGATACGCAGTATTTT.

V gene TRBV15 combines with J gene TRBJ2-5; the match to TRBD1 covers 9 bases. Germline CDR1 is LNHNV and CDR2 is YYDKDF (reference sequence). Trimming took 4 bases from V and 5 from J; bases not matched to a gene: 5. This CDR3 region has 14 residues. CDR3 DNA: TGTGCCACCAGCAAAAAGGACAGGGGTGAGACCCAGTACTTC. This codes for CATSKKDRGETQYF.

This clonotype has just a few counts. The chain couples TRBV10-3 to TRBJ2-5, with TRBD1 matching over 9 bases. Trimming took 4 bases from V and 5 from J; bases not matched to a gene: 8. The CDR3 contains 15 residues. Germline V gives CDR1 ENHRY, CDR2 SYGVKD. The CDR3 here is CAISVGGQGTETQYF. The CDR3 DNA follows: TGTGCCATCAGTGTTGGGGGACAGGGTACGGAGACCCAGTACTTC.

This clonotype showed up just a few times. The rearrangement uses TRBV7-2 and TRBJ2-1; weak D call: TRBD1 (5 bases). Germline V gives CDR1 SGHTA, CDR2 FQGNSA. The CDR3 covers 15 residues. V was trimmed by 5 bases and J by 0 bases, leaving 11 bases between them. CDR3 DNA sequence: TGTGCCAGCAGCCAGGCAGGGAACTCCTACAATGAGCAGTTCTTC. Its translation is CASSQAGNSYNEQFF.

This clonotype was seen only a few times. This rearrangement joins TRBV11-2 to TRBJ2-7; D tentatively reads TRBD1 or TRBD2 (5 bases each). The V and J ends lost 3 bases and 3 bases respectively, with 12 bases between them. CDR1 is SGHAT, CDR2 FQNNGV, per germline. CDR3 size: 14 residues. The CDR3 loop reads CASSLGTLDYEQYF. CDR3 coding DNA: TGTGCCAGCAGCTTGGGGACCCTGGACTACGAGCAGTACTTC.

This clonotype was counted only a few times. The chain recombines TRBV2 with TRBJ2-7; a weak D match, TRBD2 (6 bases). V shed 6 bases and J shed 5 bases, with 17 bases lying between them. Germline V CDR1 and CDR2: SNHLY, FYNNEI. CDR3 length: 14 residues. In nucleotides, the CDR3 is TGTGCCAGCAGCCCCATTATCGGGAGCGACGAGCAGTACTTC. Translated: CASSPIIGSDEQYF. Full variable domain (rest looked up from reference TRBV2 and TRBJ2-7): EPEVTQTPSHQVTQMGQEVILRCVPISNHLYFYWYRQILGQKVEFLVSFYNNEISEKSEIFDDQFSVERPDGSNFTLKIRSTKLEDSAMYFCASSPIIGSDEQYFGPGTRLTVT.

This clonotype was seen many times. The chain recombines TRBV30 with TRBJ2-1; D is perhaps TRBD1 (6 bases). Trimming removed 1 base at V and 10 bases at J, with 11 bases between. The CDR3 runs to 12 residues. Germline CDR1 reads GTSNPN; CDR2 reads SVGIG (reference sequence). The CDR3 coding sequence is TGTGCCTGGAGTGCACAGAGGGGGGAGCAGTTCTTC. This translates into CAWSAQRGEQFF.

This clonotype was observed a few times. The chain recombines TRBV7-2 with TRBJ2-5; D may be TRBD1 (5 bases). Germline CDR1 reads SGHTA; CDR2 reads FQGNSA. This CDR3 spans 14 amino acids. Trimming removed 4 bases from V and 1 base from J, with 10 bases in between. This CDR3 reads CASSSTGIQETQYF. CDR3 DNA sequence: TGTGCCAGCAGCTCCACAGGAATCCAAGAGACCCAGTACTTC.

This rearrangement joins TRBV25-1 to TRBJ2-5, with D perhaps TRBD2 (5 bases). The germline V gene encodes CDR1 MGHDK and CDR2 SYGVNS. Trimming took off 8 bases at V and 7 bases at J, with 23 bases between the two ends. The CDR3 spans 15 residues. The CDR3 nucleotides read TGTGCCAGCCTTAGGACTGTCGAGGTTTGGAGGACCCAGTACTTC. It is translated as CASLRTVEVWRTQYF.

The chain carries TRBV9 and TRBJ1-1, with 7 nucleotides matching TRBD1. The CDR3 spans 15 residues. CDR1 and CDR2 from the germline V gene are SGDLS and YYNGEE. J gave up 3 bases and V 7 bases, and 12 bases lay outside the gene matches. Written as DNA, the CDR3 is TGTGCCAGCGATAGATTGGGCAGGGGGGACACTGAAGCTTTCTTT. Encoded protein: CASDRLGRGDTEAFF.

This sequence joins TRBV5-1 and TRBJ2-6; the D is unclear. Between the trimmed V and J ends, which lost 4 bases and 4 bases, there was a span of 9 bases. The V gene's germline CDR1 is SGHRS and CDR2 YFSETQ. The CDR3 has 14 amino acids. CDR3 DNA sequence: TGCGCCAGCAGCCTGGATCCCGGGGCCAACGTCCTGACTTTC. Protein product: CASSLDPGANVLTF.